This T cell receptor beta chain is drawn from a study of cytomegalovirus exposure and HLA in healthy donors. Background on the study: Counted in an early data release were about 86 million unique TCRs from HLA-typed donors.

V lost 5 bases, J lost 3 bases, and 12 bases lay in between. Germline-derived CDR1 and CDR2 are SGHTA and FQGTGA. CDR3 length equals 14 residues. Vbeta (60) and Jbeta (13) primers were used in the PCR. TCRdb's copy holds only in-frame clones and misses some; the assay was immunoSEQ multiplex PCR. Of over 150,000 clones listed, more than 80% are singletons. Source material: PBMCs. The chain couples TRBV7-3 to TRBJ2-3; D is undetermined. The sequence came from a man younger than 30 in good health and CMV-seronegative. CDR3 region: CASSLLPLTDTQYF. CDR3 DNA sequence: TGTGCCAGCAGCCTTCTCCCCTTGACAGATACGCAGTATTTT.